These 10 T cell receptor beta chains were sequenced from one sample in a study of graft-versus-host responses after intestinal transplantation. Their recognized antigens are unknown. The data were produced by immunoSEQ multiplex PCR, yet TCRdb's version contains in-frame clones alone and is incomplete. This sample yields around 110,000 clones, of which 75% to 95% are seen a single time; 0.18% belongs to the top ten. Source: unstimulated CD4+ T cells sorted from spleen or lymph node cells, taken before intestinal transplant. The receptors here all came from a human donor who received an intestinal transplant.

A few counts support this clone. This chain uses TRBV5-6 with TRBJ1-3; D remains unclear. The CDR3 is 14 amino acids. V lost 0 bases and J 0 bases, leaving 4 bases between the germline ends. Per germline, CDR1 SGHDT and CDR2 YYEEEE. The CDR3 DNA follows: TGTGCCAGCAGCTTGGACAGCTCTGGAAACACCATATATTTT. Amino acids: CASSLDSSGNTIYF.

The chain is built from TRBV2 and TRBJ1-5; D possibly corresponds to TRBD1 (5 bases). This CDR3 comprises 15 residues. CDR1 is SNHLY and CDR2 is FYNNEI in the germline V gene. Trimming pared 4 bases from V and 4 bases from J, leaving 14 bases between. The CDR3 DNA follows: TGTGCCAGCAGTGCGGACACCCGTTTAAATCAGCCCCAGCATTTT. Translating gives CASSADTRLNQPQHF.

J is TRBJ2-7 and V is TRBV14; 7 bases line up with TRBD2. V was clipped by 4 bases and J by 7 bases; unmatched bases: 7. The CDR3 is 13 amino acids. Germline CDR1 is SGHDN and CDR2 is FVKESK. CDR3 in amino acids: CASSRQRGGEQYF. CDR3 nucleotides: TGTGCCAGCAGCCGTCAGCGGGGCGGGGAGCAGTACTTC.

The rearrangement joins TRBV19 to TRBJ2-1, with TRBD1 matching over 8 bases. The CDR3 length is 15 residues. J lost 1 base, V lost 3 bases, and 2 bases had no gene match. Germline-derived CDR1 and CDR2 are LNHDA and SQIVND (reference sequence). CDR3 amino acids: CASSIGQGSYNEQFF. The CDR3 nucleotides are TGTGCCAGTAGTATCGGACAGGGATCCTACAATGAGCAGTTCTTC.

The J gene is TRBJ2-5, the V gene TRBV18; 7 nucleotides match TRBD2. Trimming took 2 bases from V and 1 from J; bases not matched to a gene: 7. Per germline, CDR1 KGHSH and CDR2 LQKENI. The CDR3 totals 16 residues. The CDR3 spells CASSPIAGEPQETQYF. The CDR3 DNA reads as TGTGCCAGCTCACCAATTGCGGGGGAGCCCCAAGAGACCCAGTACTTC.

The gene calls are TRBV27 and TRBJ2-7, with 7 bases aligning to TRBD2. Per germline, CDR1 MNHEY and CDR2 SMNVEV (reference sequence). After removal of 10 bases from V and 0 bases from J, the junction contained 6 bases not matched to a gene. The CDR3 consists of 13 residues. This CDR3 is CATSRDYSYEQYF. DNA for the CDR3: TGTGCCACCTCCCGGGACTACTCCTACGAGCAGTACTTC.

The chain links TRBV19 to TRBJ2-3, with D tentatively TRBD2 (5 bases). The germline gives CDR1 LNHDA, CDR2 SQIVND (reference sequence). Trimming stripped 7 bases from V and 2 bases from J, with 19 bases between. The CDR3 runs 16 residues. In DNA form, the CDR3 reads TGTGCCAGTACCCAGAGGGCCCTTGGATACACAGATACGCAGTATTTT. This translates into CASTQRALGYTDTQYF.

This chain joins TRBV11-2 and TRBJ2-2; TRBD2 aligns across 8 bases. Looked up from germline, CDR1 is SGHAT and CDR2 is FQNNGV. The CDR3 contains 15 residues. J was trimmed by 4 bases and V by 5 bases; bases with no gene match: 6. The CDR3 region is CASSLRGGGTGELFF. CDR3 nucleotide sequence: TGTGCCAGCAGCCTCCGGGGGGGCGGCACCGGGGAGCTGTTTTTT. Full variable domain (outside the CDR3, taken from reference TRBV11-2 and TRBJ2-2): EAGVAQSPRYKIIEKRQSVAFWCNPISGHATLYWYQQILGQGPKLLIQFQNNGVVDDSQLPKDRFSAERLKGVDSTLKIQPAKLEDSAVYLCASSLRGGGTGELFFGEGSRLTVL.

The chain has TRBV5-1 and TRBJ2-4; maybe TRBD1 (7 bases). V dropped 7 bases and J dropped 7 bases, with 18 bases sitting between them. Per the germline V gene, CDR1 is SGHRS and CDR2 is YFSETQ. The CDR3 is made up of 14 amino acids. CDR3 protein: CASSRLSGGNIQYF. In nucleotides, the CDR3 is TGCGCCAGCTCCAGGCTTTCAGGGGGGAACATTCAGTACTTC.

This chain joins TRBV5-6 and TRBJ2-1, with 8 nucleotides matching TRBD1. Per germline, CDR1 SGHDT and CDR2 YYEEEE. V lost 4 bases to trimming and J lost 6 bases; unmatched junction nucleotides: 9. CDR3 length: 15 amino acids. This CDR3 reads CASSPRWTGPNEQFF. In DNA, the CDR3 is TGTGCCAGCAGCCCCAGGTGGACAGGGCCCAATGAGCAGTTCTTC.